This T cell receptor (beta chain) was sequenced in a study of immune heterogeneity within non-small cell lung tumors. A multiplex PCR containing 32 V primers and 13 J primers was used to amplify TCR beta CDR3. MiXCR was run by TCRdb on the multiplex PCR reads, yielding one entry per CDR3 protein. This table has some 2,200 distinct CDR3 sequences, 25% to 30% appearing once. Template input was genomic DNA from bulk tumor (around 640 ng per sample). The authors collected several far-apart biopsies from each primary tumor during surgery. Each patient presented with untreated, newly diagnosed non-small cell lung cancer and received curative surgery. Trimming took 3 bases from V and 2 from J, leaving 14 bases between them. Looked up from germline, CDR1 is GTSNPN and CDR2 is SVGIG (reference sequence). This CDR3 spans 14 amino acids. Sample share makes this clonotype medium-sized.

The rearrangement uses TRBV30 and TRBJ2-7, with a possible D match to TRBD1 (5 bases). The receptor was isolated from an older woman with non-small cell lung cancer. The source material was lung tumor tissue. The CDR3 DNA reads TGTGCCTGGAGACAATCAGGGCTAACCTACGAGCAGTACTTC. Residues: CAWRQSGLTYEQYF.